The rows below give T cell receptor beta chains drawn from one sample of a study of shared clonotypes between healthy human individuals. The protocol was immunoSEQ multiplex PCR, while the TCRdb copy is restricted to in-frame clones and leaves out a portion. Here the sample spans under 850,000 clones, over 55% being singletons. Source material: memory CD4+ T cells sorted from blood. These receptors were taken from a woman in her twenties or thirties in good health. Both conserved end residues are trimmed from each CDR3.

V gene,J gene,CDR3 protein
TRBV6-5,TRBJ2-4,ASSYRGAKNIQY
TRBV9,TRBJ2-7,ASSLGTHPYEQY
TRBV4-1,TRBJ2-1,ASSLDSSFYNEQF
TRBV28,TRBJ1-2,ASSWAAGGVYGYT
TRBV28,TRBJ1-5,ASKTGGEGYQPQH
TRBV7-2,TRBJ1-5,ASSLAGGRERPQH
TRBV4-1,TRBJ2-1,ASSRGVAEINEQF
TRBV27,TRBJ2-2,ASKLAGVNTGELF
TRBV5-1,TRBJ2-7,ASSGLAGSYEQY
TRBV5-1,TRBJ2-3,ASSWGLAGGPSPDTQY
TRBV7-8,TRBJ2-7,ASSLGVRNRPEQY
TRBV11-2,TRBJ2-7,ASSSRLAGYEQY
TRBV10-3,TRBJ2-1,AISDRTDRVGNEQF
TRBV14,TRBJ1-5,ASSLTGPGAPQH
TRBV19,TRBJ2-1,ASQAMGGVGNEQF
TRBV11-2,TRBJ2-1,ASSLGLAGGDEQF
TRBV7-8,TRBJ2-3,ASSSRGRAGGQSTDTQY
TRBV4-2,TRBJ2-7,ASSQDLGTGSSYEQY
TRBV9,TRBJ2-2,ASSPWTANTGELF
TRBV23-1,TRBJ1-6,ASSVRENWAPLH
TRBV11-2,TRBJ2-7,ASSTRDRPSQQY
TRBV19,TRBJ2-7,ASRGGAGGDYEQY
TRBV7-2,TRBJ2-1,ASSLAGGQESYNEQF
TRBV15,TRBJ2-1,ATSRDVPGGQF
TRBV18,TRBJ2-7,ASSLSIYEQY
TRBV19,TRBJ2-7,ASSKRNLAGESHEQY
TRBV6-1,TRBJ2-7,ASSGGYEQY
TRBV28,TRBJ2-1,ANRDQTTNEQF
TRBV7-8,TRBJ2-3,ASSLRRLAGEGDTQY
TRBV2,TRBJ1-1,ASKVDRYVNTEAF
TRBV2,TRBJ2-5,ASSRQGGRETQY
TRBV23-1,TRBJ1-5,ASSQSVGDQPQH
TRBV5-4,TRBJ1-1,ASSQDSLNTEAF
TRBV2,TRBJ2-2,ASSPTVNTGELF
TRBV5-6,TRBJ2-5,ASSLLIETKETQY
TRBV6-6,TRBJ1-1,ASRAIRNTEAF
TRBV5-1,TRBJ1-2,ASSLAPTGAGGYT
TRBV6-1,TRBJ1-2,ASRRDYGYT
TRBV5-1,TRBJ1-6,ASSLEEGYNSPLH
TRBV19,TRBJ2-7,ASSMTGSGHEQY
TRBV15,TRBJ1-3,ATSRDPGAVGNTIY
TRBV28,TRBJ1-2,ASSPTTTGYLYGYT
TRBV4-2,TRBJ2-2,ASSQEEGAGELF
TRBV11-3,TRBJ2-3,ASSLGPSTDTQY
TRBV27,TRBJ2-2,ASSLVGAGEGLSGELF
TRBV5-5,TRBJ1-5,ASSLAPGNQPQH
TRBV7-2,TRBJ2-1,ASSLGALTSYNEQF